A single sample gave rise to the 10 T cell receptor beta chains below, sequenced in a study of control samples from healthy donors and cancer patients. Here immunoSEQ multiplex PCR was the method, and the copy in TCRdb shows in-frame clones only, minus some. Of 150,000 to 200,000 clones in the sample, roughly 94% were seen once. The material sequenced was blood. The receptors here all came from a middle-aged woman in good health.

The V and J genes are TRBV4-3 and TRBJ1-2; weak D call: TRBD1 (6 bases). Germline values: CDR1 LGHNA, CDR2 YSLEER. CDR3 length: 15 amino acids. Trimming cost V 1 base and J 10 bases, with 19 bases left between them. Here the CDR3 DNA reads TGCGCCAGCAGCCAAGCGACAGGAGCCTATGGTGACTACACCTTC. This sequence encodes CASSQATGAYGDYTF.

The chain recombines TRBV7-2 with TRBJ1-1; D unclear. V dropped 1 base and J dropped 5 bases, with 11 bases sitting between them. Germline V gene data show CDR1 as SGHTA and CDR2 as FQGNSA. This CDR3 has 14 amino acids. In DNA, the CDR3 is TGTGCCAGCAGCTTAGACGGACTTCTAACTGAAGCTTTCTTT. Translated, it gives CASSLDGLLTEAFF.

Only a few counts were recorded for this clone. The chain has TRBV9 and TRBJ1-1; 8 bases agree with TRBD1. With 3 bases clipped from V and 3 bases from J, the junction kept 13 bases outside the gene matches. The V gene's germline CDR1 is SGDLS and CDR2 YYNGEE. The CDR3 has 17 residues. CDR3 DNA: TGTGCCAGCAGCGGGGGGCCCTCAGGGGGCGGGTACACTGAAGCTTTCTTT. Its protein product is CASSGGPSGGGYTEAFF.

The rearrangement joins TRBV7-9 to TRBJ2-7; weak D call: TRBD2 (5 bases). V was clipped by 1 base and J by 2 bases, with 12 bases between them. The CDR3 sequence is 15 residues long. Germline lookup yields CDR1 SEHNR and CDR2 FQNEAQ (reference sequence). This CDR3 is CASSLVATGTYEQYF. The CDR3 DNA sequence: TGTGCCAGCAGCTTAGTCGCAACGGGGACCTACGAGCAGTACTTC.

This chain uses TRBV6-5 with TRBJ1-6; possibly TRBD1 for D (6 bases). V shed 6 bases and J shed 5 bases, with 14 bases lying between them. CDR3 length equals 15 residues. From germline, CDR1 is MNHEY and CDR2 SVGAGI. As DNA, the CDR3 is TGTGCCAGCAGGAGGGACAATGTGAATAATTCACCCCTCCACTTT. It translates to CASRRDNVNNSPLHF.

V gene TRBV7-6 combines with J gene TRBJ2-3, with D hard to call. Germline V gene sequence: CDR1 SGHVS, CDR2 FNYEAQ. V was cut by 5 bases and J by 2 bases, with 14 bases left in between. This CDR3 has 15 amino acids. Written as DNA, the CDR3 is TGTGCCAGCAGCCTAAGGACGGACCTCACAGATACGCAGTATTTT. As protein: CASSLRTDLTDTQYF. The variable domain in full, with the rest retrieved from reference TRBV7-6 and TRBJ2-3, is GAGVSQSPRYKVTKRGQDVALRCDPISGHVSLYWYRQALGQGPEFLTYFNYEAQQDKSGLPNDRFSAERPEGSISTLTIQRTEQRDSAMYRCASSLRTDLTDTQYFGPGTRLTVL.

The chain has TRBV23-1 and TRBJ2-7; no firm D call. TRBV23-1 is an ORF for which the function is uncertain. The CDR3 loop spans 15 amino acids. V was clipped by 2 bases and J by 1 base, with 12 bases between them. CDR3 DNA sequence: TGCGCCAGCAGTCAACGACACGCTACATCCTACGAGCAGTACTTC. Its translation is CASSQRHATSYEQYF.

The chain has TRBV10-3 and TRBJ1-2; 10 bases fit TRBD1. This CDR3 is built from 14 residues. The V gene end was trimmed by 7 bases and the J gene end by 2 bases; junction bases not matched to a gene: 4. Germline V gene data show CDR1 as ENHRY and CDR2 as SYGVKD. CDR3 residues: CAITETGGNYGYTF. The CDR3 region has the DNA TGTGCCATCACCGAGACAGGGGGCAACTATGGCTACACCTTC.

V gene TRBV9 combines with J gene TRBJ1-2; 9 bases line up with TRBD1. With V trimmed by 5 bases and J by 8 bases, 10 bases remained unmatched. CDR3 length equals 14 residues. Germline V lookup: CDR1 SGDLS, CDR2 YYNGEE. The CDR3 sequence is CASRSTGTGFGYTF. CDR3 nucleotides: TGTGCCAGCAGATCGACCGGGACAGGGTTCGGCTACACCTTC. Full variable domain (outside the CDR3, taken from reference TRBV9 and TRBJ1-2): DSGVTQTPKHLITATGQRVTLRCSPRSGDLSVYWYQQSLDQGLQFLIQYYNGEERAKGNILERFSAQQFPDLHSELNLSSLELGDSALYFCASRSTGTGFGYTFGSGTRLTVV.

The chain joins TRBV6-6 to TRBJ2-7; TRBD1 agrees at 9 bases. Looked up from germline, CDR1 is MNHNY and CDR2 is SVGAGI (reference sequence). The trim removed 0 bases at V and 6 bases at J, leaving 3 bases unmatched. The CDR3 loop spans 14 amino acids. As DNA, the CDR3 is TGTGCCAGCAGTTACTCGGGACAGGGCGGCGAGCAGTACTTC. This encodes CASSYSGQGGEQYF.